One sample yielded the 2 T cell receptor beta chains listed below, sequenced in a study of blood T cell repertoires in COVID-19. Assay used: immunoSEQ multiplex PCR; TCRdb lists only in-frame clones, some missing. Among 130,000 to 150,000 clones listed, 88% were seen once. The sample was peripheral blood. All receptors derive from a human donor in a cohort sampled during active COVID-19.

This clone was recorded only once. J is TRBJ1-2 and V is TRBV27; 10 nucleotides agree with TRBD1. Germline V CDR1 and CDR2: MNHEY, SMNVEV (reference sequence). The V segment lost 6 bases and the J segment 6 bases; nucleotides outside the gene matches: 16. The CDR3 runs to 17 residues. The CDR3: CASSTPFFDRGQNGYTF. DNA of the CDR3: TGTGCCAGCAGCACTCCATTCTTCGACAGGGGGCAAAATGGCTACACCTTC.

The V and J genes are TRBV6-5 and TRBJ1-6, with D possibly being TRBD1 (6 bases). CDR1 and CDR2 from the germline V gene are MNHEY and SVGAGI. The V gene lost 0 bases and the J gene lost 8 bases, with 11 bases spanning the gap. The CDR3 extends over 15 amino acids. CDR3 residues: CASSYSLQGDSPLHF. For the CDR3, the DNA is TGTGCCAGCAGTTACTCGTTACAGGGAGATTCACCCCTCCACTTT.